This T cell receptor (beta chain) is drawn from a study of Tregs in tolerant kidney transplant recipients. This clone was recorded only once. Its antigen remains unidentified. TCRdb keeps only in-frame clones here, not all; method: immunoSEQ multiplex PCR. The repertoire holds some 21,000 clones, with roughly 80% as singletons. Study-level findings and limits: No direct test of biological reproducibility was done here. Nucleotide sequences could not be compared across some patients' samples due to primer changes. Donor-specific Treg expansion exceeded global Treg expansion in tolerant patients, suggesting antigen drive.

Related graft donors supplied nonmyeloablative bone marrow transplants, and mixed chimerism was transient. Unstimulated regulatory T cells (CD4+CD25+CD127-), CD4+CD25- non-regulatory cells, CD4 and CD8 cells were FACS-sorted from thawed PBMCs. Germline CDR1 reads LGHNA; CDR2 reads YSLEER. This CDR3 is 12 amino acids long. The V call is TRBV4-3, the J call TRBJ1-5; no reliable D call. The sequence came from a human patient who received a combined kidney and bone marrow transplant. Some of the T cells might come from the graft donor. The material was CD8+ T cells from blood (PBMCs), obtained 6 months after the transplant. The DNA for the CDR3 is TGCGCAAGCTCGGGGATCAATCAGCCCCAGCATTTT. This codes for CASSGINQPQHF.